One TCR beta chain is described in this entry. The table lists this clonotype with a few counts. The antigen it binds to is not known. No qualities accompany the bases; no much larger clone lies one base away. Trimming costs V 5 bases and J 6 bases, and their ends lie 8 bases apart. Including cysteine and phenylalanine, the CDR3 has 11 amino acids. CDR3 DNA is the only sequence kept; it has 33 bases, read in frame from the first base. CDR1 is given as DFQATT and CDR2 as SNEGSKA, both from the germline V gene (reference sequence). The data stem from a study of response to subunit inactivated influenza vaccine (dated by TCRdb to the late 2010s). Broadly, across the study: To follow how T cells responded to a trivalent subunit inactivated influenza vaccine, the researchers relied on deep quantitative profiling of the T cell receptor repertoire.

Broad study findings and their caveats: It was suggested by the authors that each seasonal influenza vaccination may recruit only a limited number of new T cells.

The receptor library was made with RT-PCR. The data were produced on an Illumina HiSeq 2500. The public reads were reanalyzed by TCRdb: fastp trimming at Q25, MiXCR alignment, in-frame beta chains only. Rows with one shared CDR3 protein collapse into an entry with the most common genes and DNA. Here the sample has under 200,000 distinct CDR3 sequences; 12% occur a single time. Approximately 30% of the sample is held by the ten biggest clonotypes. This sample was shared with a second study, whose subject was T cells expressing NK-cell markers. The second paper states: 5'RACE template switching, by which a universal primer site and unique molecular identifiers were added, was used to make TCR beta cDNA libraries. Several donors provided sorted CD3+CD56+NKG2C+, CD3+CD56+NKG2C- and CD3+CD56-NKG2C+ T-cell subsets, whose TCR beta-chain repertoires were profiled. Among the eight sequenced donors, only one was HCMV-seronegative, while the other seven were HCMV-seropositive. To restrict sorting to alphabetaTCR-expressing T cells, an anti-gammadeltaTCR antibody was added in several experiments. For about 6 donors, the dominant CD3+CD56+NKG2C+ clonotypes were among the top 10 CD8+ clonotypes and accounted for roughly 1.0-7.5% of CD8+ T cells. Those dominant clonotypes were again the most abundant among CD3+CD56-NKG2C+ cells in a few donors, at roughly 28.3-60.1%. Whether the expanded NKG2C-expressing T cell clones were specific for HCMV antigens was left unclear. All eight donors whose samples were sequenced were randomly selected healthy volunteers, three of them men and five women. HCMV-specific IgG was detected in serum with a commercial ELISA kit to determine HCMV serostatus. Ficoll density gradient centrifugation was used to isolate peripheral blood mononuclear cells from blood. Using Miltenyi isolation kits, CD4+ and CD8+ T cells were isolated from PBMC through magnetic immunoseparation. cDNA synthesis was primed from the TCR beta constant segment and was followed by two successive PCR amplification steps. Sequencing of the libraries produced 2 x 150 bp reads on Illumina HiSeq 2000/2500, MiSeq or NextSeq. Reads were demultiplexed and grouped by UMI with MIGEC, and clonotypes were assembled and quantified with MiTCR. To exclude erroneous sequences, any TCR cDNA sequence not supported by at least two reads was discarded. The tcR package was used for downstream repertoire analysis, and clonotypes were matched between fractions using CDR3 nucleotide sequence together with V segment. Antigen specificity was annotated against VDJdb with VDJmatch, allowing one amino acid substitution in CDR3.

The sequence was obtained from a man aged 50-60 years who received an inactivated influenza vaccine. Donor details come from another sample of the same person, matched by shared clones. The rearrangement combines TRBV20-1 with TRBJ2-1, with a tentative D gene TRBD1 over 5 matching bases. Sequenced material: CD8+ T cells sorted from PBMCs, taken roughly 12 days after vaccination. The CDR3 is CSAWGRNEQFF. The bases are TGCAGTGCTTGGGGCCGCAATGAGCAGTTCTTC.